This TCR beta chain was identified during a study of molecular identifiers for immune sequencing clone quantification. Findings and limits, study-wide: Identical TCR molecules can share a barcode, and this sharing could underestimate highly expanded clone sizes. Whereas clones above 20 RNA copies held under 1% of naive-cell molecules, they held over 98% of effector molecules.

With 10%, 30% or 50% of RNA, roughly 17,000 to 1,000,000 naive CD8 T cells were sequenced. Naive CD8 T cells were FACS-sorted by CD8+CD4-CCR7+CD45RA+ markers. TCRdb called the PCR reads again in MiXCR, with one record for every CDR3 protein. There are about 640,000 distinct CDR3 sequences in the sample; around 20% occur only once, and about 0.9% lies in the top ten. Details on this clonotype: Its specificity is unknown. The germline gene is not matched at one end of the junction; a read error may be the cause.

The CDR3 has 16 residues. In germline, CDR1 is SQVTM, CDR2 ANQGSEA. The receptor's source is a human donor in good health. Some libraries in this study had Jurkat cell RNA spiked in. V and J are TRBV29-1 and TRBJ2-1; the D gene could be TRBD1 or TRBD2 (5 bases each). The material sequenced was naive CD8+ T cells from blood, with Jurkat cell RNA spiked in. Subset meaning: FACS-sorted CD8+CD4-CCR7+CD45RA+ naive T cells. CDR3 sequence (DNA): TGCAGCGTTGCTGGGGCAGGAACGGGGATAAACAATGGGCAGTTCTTC. Protein: CSVAGAGTGINNGQFF.